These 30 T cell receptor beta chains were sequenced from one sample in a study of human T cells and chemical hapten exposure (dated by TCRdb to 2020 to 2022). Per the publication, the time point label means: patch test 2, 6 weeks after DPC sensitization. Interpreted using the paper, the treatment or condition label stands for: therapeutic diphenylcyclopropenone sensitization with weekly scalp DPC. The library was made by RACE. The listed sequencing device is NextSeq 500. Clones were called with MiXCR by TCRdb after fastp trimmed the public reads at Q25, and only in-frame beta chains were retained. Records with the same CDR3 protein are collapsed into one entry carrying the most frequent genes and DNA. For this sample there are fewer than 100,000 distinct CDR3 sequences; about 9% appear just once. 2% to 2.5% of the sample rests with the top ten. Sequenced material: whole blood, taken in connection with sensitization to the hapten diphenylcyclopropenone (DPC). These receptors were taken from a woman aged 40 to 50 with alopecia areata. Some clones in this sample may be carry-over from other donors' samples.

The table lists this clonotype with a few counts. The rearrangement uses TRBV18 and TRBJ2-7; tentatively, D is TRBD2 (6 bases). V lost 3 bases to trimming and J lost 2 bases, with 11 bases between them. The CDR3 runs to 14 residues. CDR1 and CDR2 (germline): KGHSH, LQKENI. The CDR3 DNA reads TGTGCCAGCTCACCGTCTAGCGACGCCTACGAGCAGTACTTC. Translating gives CASSPSSDAYEQYF.

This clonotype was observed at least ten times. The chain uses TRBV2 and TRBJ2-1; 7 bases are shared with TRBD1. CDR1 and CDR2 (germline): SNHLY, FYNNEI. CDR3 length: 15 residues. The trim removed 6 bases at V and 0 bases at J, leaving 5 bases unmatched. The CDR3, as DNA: TGTGCCAGCAGGCCCCGGGACAGCTCCTACAATGAGCAGTTCTTC. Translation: CASRPRDSSYNEQFF.

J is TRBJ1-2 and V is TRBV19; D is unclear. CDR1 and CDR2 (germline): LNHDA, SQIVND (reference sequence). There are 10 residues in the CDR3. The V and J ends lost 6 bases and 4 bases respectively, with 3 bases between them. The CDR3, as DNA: TGTGCCAGTAGAGGCTATGGCTACACCTTC. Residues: CASRGYGYTF. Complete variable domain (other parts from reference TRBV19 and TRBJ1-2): DGGITQSPKYLFRKEGQNVTLSCEQNLNHDAMYWYRQDPGQGLRLIYYSQIVNDFQKGDIAEGYSVSREKKESFPLTVTSAQKNPTAFYLCASRGYGYTFGSGTRLTVV.

The CDR3 sequence: CASSEYGQRNTIYF. The CDR3 DNA sequence: TGTGCCAGCAGTGAATATGGGCAGAGAAACACCATATATTTT. V gene TRBV25-1 combines with J gene TRBJ1-3; no clear D. This CDR3 contains 14 residues. From germline, CDR1 is MGHDK and CDR2 SYGVNS. The V gene lost 0 bases and the J gene lost 5 bases, with 8 bases spanning the gap.

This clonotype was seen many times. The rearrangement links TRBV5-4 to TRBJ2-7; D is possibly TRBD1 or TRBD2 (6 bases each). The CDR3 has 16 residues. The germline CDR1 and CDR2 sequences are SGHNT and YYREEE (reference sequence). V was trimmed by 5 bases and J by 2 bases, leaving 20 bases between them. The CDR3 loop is CASRRSTGAGAYEQYF. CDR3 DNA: TGTGCCAGCAGGCGAAGTACGGGAGCAGGGGCCTACGAGCAGTACTTC.

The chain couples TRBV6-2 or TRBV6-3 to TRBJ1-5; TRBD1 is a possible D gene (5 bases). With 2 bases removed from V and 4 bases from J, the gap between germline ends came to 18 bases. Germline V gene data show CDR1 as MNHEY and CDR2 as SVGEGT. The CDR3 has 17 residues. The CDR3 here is CASSYKASDSPNQPQHF. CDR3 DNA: TGTGCCAGCAGTTACAAGGCATCCGACAGTCCTAATCAGCCCCAGCATTTT.

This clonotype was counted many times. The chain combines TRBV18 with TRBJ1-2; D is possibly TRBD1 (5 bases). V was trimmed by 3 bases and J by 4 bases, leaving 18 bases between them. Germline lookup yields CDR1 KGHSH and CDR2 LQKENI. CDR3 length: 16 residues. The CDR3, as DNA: TGTGCCAGCTCACCGGGGGTCCCTTCTTCGTCCTATGGCTACACCTTC. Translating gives CASSPGVPSSSYGYTF.

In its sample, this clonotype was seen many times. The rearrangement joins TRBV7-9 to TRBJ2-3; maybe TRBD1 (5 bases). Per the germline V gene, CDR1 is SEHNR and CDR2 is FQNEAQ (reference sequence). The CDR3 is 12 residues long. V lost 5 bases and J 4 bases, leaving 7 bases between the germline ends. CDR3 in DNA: TGTGCCAGCAGCAAAGGGGCAGATACGCAGTATTTT. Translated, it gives CASSKGADTQYF.

CDR3 in amino acids: CASSTPPNTEAFF. The CDR3 DNA follows: TGTGCCAGCAGTACCCCCCCAAACACTGAAGCTTTCTTT. V usage is TRBV12-3 or TRBV12-4 and J usage is TRBJ1-1; D call uncertain. This CDR3 has 13 amino acids. V was trimmed by 5 bases and J by 2 bases, leaving 9 bases between them.

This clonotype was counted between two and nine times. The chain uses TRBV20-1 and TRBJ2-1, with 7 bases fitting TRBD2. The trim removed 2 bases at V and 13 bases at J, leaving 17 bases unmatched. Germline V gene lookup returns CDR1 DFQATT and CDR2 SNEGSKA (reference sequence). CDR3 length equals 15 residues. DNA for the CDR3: TGCAGTGCTAGAAAGGCCACTAGCGATACCCATTTTCAGTTCTTC. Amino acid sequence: CSARKATSDTHFQFF.

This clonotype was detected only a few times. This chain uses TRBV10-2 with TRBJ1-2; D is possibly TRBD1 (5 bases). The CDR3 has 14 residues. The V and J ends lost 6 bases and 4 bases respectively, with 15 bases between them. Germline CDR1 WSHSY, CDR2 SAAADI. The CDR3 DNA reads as TGCGCCAGCAGCCCGCCCGGGGGTTTCTATGGCTACACCTTC. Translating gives CASSPPGGFYGYTF.

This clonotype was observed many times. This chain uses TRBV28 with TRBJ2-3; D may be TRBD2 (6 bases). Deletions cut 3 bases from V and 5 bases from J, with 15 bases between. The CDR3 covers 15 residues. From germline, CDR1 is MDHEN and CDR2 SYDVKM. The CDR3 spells CASSFAGSLGDTQYF. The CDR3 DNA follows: TGTGCCAGCAGTTTTGCGGGGAGCTTGGGAGATACGCAGTATTTT.

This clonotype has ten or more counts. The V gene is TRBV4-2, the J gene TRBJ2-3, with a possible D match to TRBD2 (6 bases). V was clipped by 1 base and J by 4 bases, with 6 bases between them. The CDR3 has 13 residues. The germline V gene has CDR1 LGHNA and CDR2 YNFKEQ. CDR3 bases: TGTGCCAGCAGCCAAGGACTAGCAGATACGCAGTATTTT. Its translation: CASSQGLADTQYF.

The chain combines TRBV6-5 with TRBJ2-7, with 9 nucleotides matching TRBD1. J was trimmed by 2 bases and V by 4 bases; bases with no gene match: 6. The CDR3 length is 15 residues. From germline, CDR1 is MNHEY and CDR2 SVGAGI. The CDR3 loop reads CASSSRTGETYEQYF. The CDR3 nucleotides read TGTGCCAGCAGTTCACGGACAGGGGAAACCTACGAGCAGTACTTC.

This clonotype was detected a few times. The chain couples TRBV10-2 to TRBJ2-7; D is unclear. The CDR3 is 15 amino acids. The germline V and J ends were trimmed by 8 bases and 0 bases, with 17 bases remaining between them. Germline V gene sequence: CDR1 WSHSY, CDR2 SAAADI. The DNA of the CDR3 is TGCGCCAGCTCACCCCCGGGCCGTCTCTCCTACGAGCAGTACTTC. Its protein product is CASSPPGRLSYEQYF.

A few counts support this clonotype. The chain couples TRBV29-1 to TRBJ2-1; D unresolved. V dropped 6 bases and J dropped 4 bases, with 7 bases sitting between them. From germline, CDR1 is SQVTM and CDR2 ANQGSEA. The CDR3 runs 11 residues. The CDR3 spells CSVVTYNEQFF. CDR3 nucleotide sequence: TGCAGCGTCGTTACATACAATGAGCAGTTCTTC.

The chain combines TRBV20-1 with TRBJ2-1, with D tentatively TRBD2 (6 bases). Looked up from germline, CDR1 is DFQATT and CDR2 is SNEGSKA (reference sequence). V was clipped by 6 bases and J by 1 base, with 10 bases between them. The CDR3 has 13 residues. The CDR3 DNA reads TGCAGTGCCCCACTAGCTTCCTACAATGAGCAGTTCTTC. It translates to CSAPLASYNEQFF.

In DNA form, the CDR3 reads TGTGCCAGCAGAGAAATAGCGGGAGTGGCTGAGCAGTTCTTC. The encoded protein is CASREIAGVAEQFF. The chain couples TRBV2 to TRBJ2-1; 9 bases align to TRBD2. Trimming cost V 6 bases and J 9 bases; bases outside gene matches: 9. The germline V gene has CDR1 SNHLY and CDR2 FYNNEI. CDR3 size: 14 residues.

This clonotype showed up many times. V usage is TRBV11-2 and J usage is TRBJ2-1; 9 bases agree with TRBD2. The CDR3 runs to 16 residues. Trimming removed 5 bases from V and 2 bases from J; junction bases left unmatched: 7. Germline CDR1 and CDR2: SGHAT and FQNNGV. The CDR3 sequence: CASSLAPSGTYNEQFF. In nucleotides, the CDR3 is TGTGCCAGCAGCCTCGCCCCTAGCGGGACCTACAATGAGCAGTTCTTC.

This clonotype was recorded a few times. CDR3 protein: CASSFQMGDEQFF. CDR3 bases: TGTGCCAGCAGCTTTCAGATGGGAGATGAGCAGTTCTTC. The chain employs TRBV12-3 or TRBV12-4 and TRBJ2-1; maybe TRBD2 (5 bases). This CDR3 is built from 13 residues. V gave up 6 bases and J gave up 8 bases, with 14 bases separating them.

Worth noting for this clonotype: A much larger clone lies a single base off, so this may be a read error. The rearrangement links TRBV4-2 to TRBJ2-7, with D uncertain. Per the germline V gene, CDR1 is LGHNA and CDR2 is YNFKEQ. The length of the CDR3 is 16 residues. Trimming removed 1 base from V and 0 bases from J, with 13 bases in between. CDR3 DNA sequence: TGTGCCAGCAGCCAAGTTCCCGGGCGATTCTCCTACGAGCAGTACTTC. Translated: CASSQVPGRFSYEQYF.

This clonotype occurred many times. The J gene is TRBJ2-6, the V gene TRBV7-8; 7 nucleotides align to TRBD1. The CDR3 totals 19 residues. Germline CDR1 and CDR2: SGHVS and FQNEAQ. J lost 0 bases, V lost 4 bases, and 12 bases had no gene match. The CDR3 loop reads CASSSRPTTGISGANVLTF. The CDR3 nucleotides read TGTGCCAGCAGCTCCCGGCCGACGACAGGGATCTCTGGGGCCAACGTCCTGACTTTC.

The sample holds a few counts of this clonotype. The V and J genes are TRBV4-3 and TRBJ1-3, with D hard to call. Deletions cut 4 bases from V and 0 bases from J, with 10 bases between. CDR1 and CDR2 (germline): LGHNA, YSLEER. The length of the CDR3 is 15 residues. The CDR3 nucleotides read TGCGCCAGCAGCCGTTTCCTGGGCTCTGGAAACACCATATATTTT. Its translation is CASSRFLGSGNTIYF.

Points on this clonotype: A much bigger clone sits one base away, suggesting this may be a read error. Here the CDR3 DNA reads TGTGCCAGCAGCTTAGGGTGGATAGAGATCCAGTACTTC. Its protein product is CASSLGWIEIQYF. This rearrangement joins TRBV7-2 to TRBJ2-5, with no clear D. The CDR3 sequence is 13 residues long. Per germline, CDR1 SGHTA and CDR2 FQGNSA.

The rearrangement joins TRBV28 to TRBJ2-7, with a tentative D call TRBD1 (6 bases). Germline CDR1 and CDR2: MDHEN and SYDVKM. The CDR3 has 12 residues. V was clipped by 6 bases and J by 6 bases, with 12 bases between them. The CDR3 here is CASRGQTGEQYF. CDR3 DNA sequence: TGTGCCAGCAGAGGACAGACGGGCGAGCAGTACTTC. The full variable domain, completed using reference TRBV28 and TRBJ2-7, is DVKVTQSSRYLVKRTGEKVFLECVQDMDHENMFWYRQDPGLGLRLIYFSYDVKMKEKGDIPEGYSVSREKKERFSLILESASTNQTSMYLCASRGQTGEQYFGPGTRLTVT.

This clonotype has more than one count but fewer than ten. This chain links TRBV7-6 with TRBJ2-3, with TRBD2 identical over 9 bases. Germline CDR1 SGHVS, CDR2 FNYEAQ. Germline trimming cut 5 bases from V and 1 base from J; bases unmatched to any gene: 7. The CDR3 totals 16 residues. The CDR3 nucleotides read TGTGCCAGCAGCCAAATTAGCGGGAGTGGCACAGATACGCAGTATTTT. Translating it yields CASSQISGSGTDTQYF.

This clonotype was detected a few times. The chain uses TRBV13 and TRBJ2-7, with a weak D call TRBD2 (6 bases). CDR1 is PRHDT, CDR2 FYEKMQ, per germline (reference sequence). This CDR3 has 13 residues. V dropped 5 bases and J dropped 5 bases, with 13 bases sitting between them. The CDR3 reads CASSPRGRHEQYF. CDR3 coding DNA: TGTGCCAGCAGCCCCCGAGGGAGGCACGAGCAGTACTTC.

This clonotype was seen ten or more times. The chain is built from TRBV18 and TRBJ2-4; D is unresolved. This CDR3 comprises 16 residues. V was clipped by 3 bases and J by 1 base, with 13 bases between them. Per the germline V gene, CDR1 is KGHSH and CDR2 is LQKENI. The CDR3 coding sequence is TGTGCCAGCTCACCCCGGTCCGTTGTGGCCAAAAACATTCAGTACTTC. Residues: CASSPRSVVAKNIQYF.

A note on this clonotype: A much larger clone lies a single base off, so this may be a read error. This CDR3 reads CASITGAMLTANYGYTF. The DNA of the CDR3 is TGTGCCAGCATAACCGGGGCAATGCTAACTGCTAACTATGGCTACACCTTC. V gene TRBV5-5 combines with J gene TRBJ1-2, with D possibly TRBD1 on 5 matching bases. In germline, CDR1 is SGHKS, CDR2 YYEKEE (reference sequence). This CDR3 has 17 residues. Trimming stripped 6 bases from V and 0 bases from J, with 21 bases between.

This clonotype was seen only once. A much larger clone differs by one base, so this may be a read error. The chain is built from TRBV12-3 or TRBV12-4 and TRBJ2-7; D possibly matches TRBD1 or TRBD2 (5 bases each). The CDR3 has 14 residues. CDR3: CVSSEGSPNYEQYF. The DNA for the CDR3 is TGTGTCAGCAGTGAGGGGAGCCCGAACTACGAGCAGTACTTC.